Reported below is one TCR beta chain. The CDR3 sequence is 16 residues long. Germline CDR1 is SGHTA and CDR2 is FQGNSA. V lost 5 bases, J lost 8 bases, and 11 bases stayed unmatched. The data stem from a study of blood T cell repertoires in COVID-19. Study details: The United States, Italy and Spain were the sources of the acute and convalescent COVID-19 samples.

Profiled with immunoSEQ multiplex PCR; TCRdb holds only in-frame clones, not every one. The sample yields about 210,000 clones, around 90% seen once. Specimen: PBMCs or T cells enriched from blood (not recorded which). The TCR comes from a man aged 25 to 40 in a cohort exposed to, infected with or recovered from COVID-19 (not recorded which). V and J are TRBV7-2 and TRBJ1-6; 8 bases map to TRBD1. CDR3 region: CASSRLGTGSYSPLHF. The CDR3 DNA reads as TGTGCCAGCAGCAGACTCGGGACAGGTTCCTATTCACCCCTCCACTTT.